A single sample is the source of the 18 T cell receptor beta chains below, sequenced in a study of T cells in Graves' hyperthyroidism and ophthalmopathy. RNA transcripts provided the source from which TCR beta CDR3 regions were amplified. First-round RT-PCR with HTBI primers amplified the TCR CDR3 region. TCRdb recomputed calls from the multiplex PCR reads with MiXCR, one row per CDR3 protein. The repertoire includes about 300,000 distinct CDR3 sequences, 15% to 20% of them detected once, and 33% sits in the top ten. Sample: blood. These receptors were taken from a man aged 25-45 years with Graves' hyperthyroidism.

The sample holds many counts of this clonotype. The chain employs TRBV2 and TRBJ2-1, with unresolved D. CDR3 length: 14 amino acids. Germline-derived CDR1 and CDR2 are SNHLY and FYNNEI. V lost 5 bases and J lost 4, with 12 bases in between. CDR3 nucleotide sequence: TGTGCCAGCAGTCCACCTCCCCTTTACAATGAGCAGTTCTTC. Its translation is CASSPPPLYNEQFF.

This clonotype was recorded at least ten times. The rearrangement links TRBV30 to TRBJ1-2; a weak D match, TRBD1 (5 bases). Germline lookup yields CDR1 GTSNPN and CDR2 SVGIG (reference sequence). V gave up 5 bases and J gave up 3 bases, with 16 bases separating them. This CDR3 spans 14 amino acids. This CDR3 reads CAWERVQVDYGYTF. CDR3 sequence (DNA): TGTGCCTGGGAACGGGTACAGGTTGACTATGGCTACACCTTC.

The gene calls are TRBV3-1 and TRBJ2-7; 8 bases are shared with TRBD2. Per germline, CDR1 LGHDT and CDR2 YNNKEL (reference sequence). The junction had 16 bases not matched to a gene; V was cut back by 3 bases and J by 0 bases. The CDR3 is made up of 19 amino acids. CDR3 sequence: CASSHTTASAGGRSYEQYF. The CDR3 DNA sequence: TGTGCCAGCAGCCATACGACAGCTTCCGCGGGAGGCCGCTCCTACGAGCAGTACTTC.

This clonotype was counted ten times or more. J is TRBJ1-1 and V is TRBV20-1; D unresolved. Looked up from germline, CDR1 is DFQATT and CDR2 is SNEGSKA (reference sequence). V was shortened by 1 base and J by 3 bases, with 6 bases between the two germline ends. The CDR3 is made up of 12 amino acids. CDR3 sequence reads: CSARVRDTEAFF. The CDR3 bases are TGCAGTGCTAGAGTGAGGGACACTGAAGCTTTCTTT.

This clonotype was counted only a few times. The chain combines TRBV11-2 with TRBJ2-3; 12 nucleotides match TRBD2. The germline V gene has CDR1 SGHAT and CDR2 FQNNGV. Germline trimming cut 5 bases from V and 6 bases from J; bases unmatched to any gene: 6. CDR3 length: 15 residues. CDR3 DNA sequence: TGTGCCAGCAGCCCCCTAGCGGGAGGGATGGATACGCAGTATTTT. It is translated as CASSPLAGGMDTQYF.

This clonotype was detected many times. This chain links TRBV28 with TRBJ1-6; 7 bases are a match to TRBD1. This CDR3 region has 15 residues. Germline values: CDR1 MDHEN, CDR2 SYDVKM. Losses at the gene ends were 6 bases for V and 3 bases for J; bases not matched to a gene: 5. This chain's CDR3 is CASSYGTVYNSPLHF. As DNA, the CDR3 is TGTGCCAGCAGCTACGGGACAGTCTATAATTCACCCCTCCACTTT.

In its sample, this clonotype was seen many times. The chain joins TRBV20-1 to TRBJ1-1; TRBD1 might be the D (6 bases). V lost 0 bases, J lost 1 base, and 15 bases lay in between. CDR3 length: 16 amino acids. Germline CDR1 is DFQATT and CDR2 is SNEGSKA (reference sequence). The CDR3 sequence is CSAREGGRGGNTEAFF. CDR3 bases: TGCAGTGCTAGAGAGGGGGGGCGAGGAGGGAACACTGAAGCTTTCTTT.

This clonotype was seen repeatedly, ten times or more. The chain links TRBV2 to TRBJ2-1, with TRBD1 as a possible D gene (6 bases). V shed 6 bases and J shed 6 bases, with 12 bases lying between them. The CDR3 length is 13 residues. CDR1 and CDR2 (germline): SNHLY, FYNNEI. CDR3 bases: TGTGCCAGCAGACAGGGTCCAGGCAATGAGCAGTTCTTC. Protein sequence: CASRQGPGNEQFF.

V and J are TRBV24-1 and TRBJ2-7; D may match TRBD1 or TRBD2 (5 bases each). The germline CDR1 and CDR2 sequences are KGHDR and SFDVKD. The CDR3 runs to 14 residues. V was clipped by 2 bases and J by 3 bases, with 10 bases between them. CDR3 DNA: TGTGCCACCAGTGATTCGGGACGGTTCTACGAGCAGTACTTC. This translates into CATSDSGRFYEQYF.

This clonotype was recorded at least ten times. The gene calls are TRBV6-1 and TRBJ2-7, with TRBD1 matching 8 bases. Trimming took 7 bases from V and 3 from J; bases not matched to a gene: 5. Germline V CDR1 and CDR2: MNHNS, SASEGT. The CDR3 extends over 13 amino acids. This CDR3 reads CASTNTGGYEQYF. CDR3 DNA sequence: TGTGCCAGCACCAACACAGGGGGCTACGAGCAGTACTTC.

As for this clonotype: One base away lies a much larger clone, so this may be a sequencing read error. The J gene is TRBJ1-1, the V gene TRBV7-8; D unclear. CDR1 and CDR2 (germline): SGHVS, FQNEAQ. This CDR3 has 13 amino acids. V was pared by 1 base and J by 3 bases, with 6 bases between. CDR3: CASSLVADTEAFF. CDR3 coding DNA: TGTGCCAGCAGCTTAGTTGCGGACACTGAAGCTTTCTTT.

This clonotype was seen repeatedly, ten times or more. This chain connects TRBV5-1 to TRBJ2-3, with D unresolved. The germline gives CDR1 SGHRS, CDR2 YFSETQ. V was shortened by 5 bases and J by 2 bases, with 12 bases between the two germline ends. The CDR3 is 14 residues long. The CDR3 is CASRARPLTDTQYF. The DNA for the CDR3 is TGCGCCAGCAGGGCCAGACCCCTCACAGATACGCAGTATTTT.

This clonotype was picked up a small number of times. The chain joins TRBV15 to TRBJ2-7; 7 bases are shared with TRBD1. The CDR3 covers 16 residues. Germline V gene sequence: CDR1 LNHNV, CDR2 YYDKDF (reference sequence). The ends lost 0 bases at V and 2 bases at J; junction bases unmatched: 7. The CDR3 DNA is TGTGCCACCAGCAGAGATCAGAACAGGGGAGCCTACGAGCAGTACTTC. Amino acid sequence: CATSRDQNRGAYEQYF. The full variable domain, with the rest looked up from reference TRBV15 and TRBJ2-7, is DAMVIQNPRYQVTQFGKPVTLSCSQTLNHNVMYWYQQKSSQAPKLLFHYYDKDFNNEADTPDNFQSRRPNTSFCFLDIRSPGLGDTAMYLCATSRDQNRGAYEQYFGPGTRLTVT.

This chain joins TRBV11-1 and TRBJ2-2; the match to TRBD1 covers 9 bases. Germline CDR1 reads SGHAT; CDR2 reads FQDESV (reference sequence). Unmatched junction bases numbered 5, after V lost 3 bases and J lost 6 bases. This CDR3 region has 15 residues. CDR3 amino acids: CASSLGQGIPGELFF. CDR3 DNA: TGTGCCAGCAGCTTGGGACAGGGCATTCCCGGGGAGCTGTTTTTT. The whole variable domain, remainder taken from reference TRBV11-1 and TRBJ2-2, is EAEVAQSPRYKITEKSQAVAFWCDPISGHATLYWYRQILGQGPELLVQFQDESVVDDSQLPKDRFSAERLKGVDSTLKIQPAELGDSAMYLCASSLGQGIPGELFFGEGSRLTVL.

Ten or more counts support this clonotype. V gene TRBV5-1 combines with J gene TRBJ2-2; TRBD2 is a possible D gene (6 bases). V lost 2 bases, J lost 5 bases, and 10 bases lay in between. The CDR3 runs to 14 residues. In germline, CDR1 is SGHRS, CDR2 YFSETQ. In DNA, the CDR3 is TGCGCCAGCAGCTTCGGCGCGGGGACCGGGGAGCTGTTTTTT. Protein: CASSFGAGTGELFF.

This clonotype has more than one count but fewer than ten. This chain uses TRBV20-1 with TRBJ2-3; 8 nucleotides line up with TRBD1. Losses at the gene ends were 3 bases for V and 3 bases for J; bases not matched to a gene: 2. The CDR3 extends over 13 amino acids. The germline CDR1 and CDR2 sequences are DFQATT and SNEGSKA (reference sequence). The CDR3, as DNA: TGCAGTGCTAGGACAGGGGCTACAGATACGCAGTATTTT. It translates to CSARTGATDTQYF.

At least ten counts were recorded for this clonotype. CDR3 coding DNA: TGTGCCAGCAGCCCCCGGGACAGTGGGGACGAGACCCAGTACTTC. As protein: CASSPRDSGDETQYF. The genes are TRBV3-1 and TRBJ2-5; 7 bases map to TRBD1. The CDR3 is 15 amino acids. Looked up from germline, CDR1 is LGHDT and CDR2 is YNNKEL (reference sequence). V dropped 4 bases and J dropped 5; count of bases not matched to a gene: 10.

This clonotype was observed a few times. The V gene is TRBV18, the J gene TRBJ2-1; 11 nucleotides match TRBD2. V was clipped by 4 bases and J by 3 bases; unmatched bases: 5. The germline gives CDR1 KGHSH, CDR2 LQKENI. This CDR3 region has 16 residues. DNA for the CDR3: TGTGCCAGCTCACGCGGGACTAGCGGCAACTACAATGAGCAGTTCTTC. This sequence encodes CASSRGTSGNYNEQFF.